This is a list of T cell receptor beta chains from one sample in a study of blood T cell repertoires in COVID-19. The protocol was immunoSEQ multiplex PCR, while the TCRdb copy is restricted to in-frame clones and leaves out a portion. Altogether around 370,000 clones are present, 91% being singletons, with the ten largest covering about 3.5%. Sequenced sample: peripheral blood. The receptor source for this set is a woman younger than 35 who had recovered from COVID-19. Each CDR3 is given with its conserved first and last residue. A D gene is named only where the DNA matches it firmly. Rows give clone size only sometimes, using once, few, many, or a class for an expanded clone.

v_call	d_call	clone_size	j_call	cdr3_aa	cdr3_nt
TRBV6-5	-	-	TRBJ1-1	CASITPGGRAEAFF	TGTGCCAGCATTACACCCGGGGGAAGGGCTGAAGCTTTCTTT
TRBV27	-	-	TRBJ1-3	CASSFGPAEGNTIYF	TGTGCCAGCAGTTTTGGGCCCGCAGAAGGAAACACCATATATTTT
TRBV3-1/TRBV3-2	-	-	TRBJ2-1	CASSGQRAEQFF	TGTGCCAGCAGCGGGCAGAGGGCTGAGCAGTTCTTC
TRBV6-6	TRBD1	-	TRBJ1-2	CASSYSTGGQGYTF	TGTGCCAGCAGTTACTCCACAGGGGGCCAAGGCTACACCTTC
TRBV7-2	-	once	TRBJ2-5	CASSPGLPQETQYF	TGTGCCAGCAGCCCCGGACTGCCCCAAGAGACCCAGTACTTC
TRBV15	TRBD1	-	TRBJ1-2	CATSRETGWIGGYTF	TGTGCCACCAGCAGAGAGACAGGGTGGATAGGAGGCTACACCTTC
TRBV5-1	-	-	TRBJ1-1	CASSSLNRASNTEAFF	TGCGCCAGCAGCTCGCTAAACAGGGCGTCGAACACTGAAGCTTTCTTT
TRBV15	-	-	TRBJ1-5	CATSRVGKGSDQPQHF	TGTGCCACCAGCAGAGTTGGGAAGGGGTCAGATCAGCCCCAGCATTTT
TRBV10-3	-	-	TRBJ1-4	CAISRELEKLFF	TGTGCCATCTCCAGGGAATTGGAAAAACTGTTTTTT
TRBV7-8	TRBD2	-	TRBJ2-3	CASSSLAGVDTDTQYF	TGTGCCAGCAGCTCCTTAGCGGGAGTAGACACAGATACGCAGTATTTT
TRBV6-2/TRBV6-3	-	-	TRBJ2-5	CASSYSTGERAPVETQYF	TGTGCCAGCAGTTACTCCACGGGGGAGAGAGCGCCCGTAGAGACCCAGTACTTC
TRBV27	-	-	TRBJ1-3	CASRAWGGSGNTIYF	TGTGCCAGCAGGGCGTGGGGGGGCTCTGGAAACACCATATATTTT
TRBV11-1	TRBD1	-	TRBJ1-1	CASSLANRGITNTEAFF	TGTGCCAGCAGCTTAGCGAACAGGGGGATTACGAACACTGAAGCTTTCTTT
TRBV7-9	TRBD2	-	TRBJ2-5	CASSGRGDAGGETQYF	TGTGCCAGCAGCGGAAGAGGGGACGCGGGAGGAGAGACCCAGTACTTC
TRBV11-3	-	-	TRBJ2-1	CASSLSYSSYNEQFF	TGTGCCAGCAGCTTAAGCTACAGCTCCTACAATGAGCAGTTCTTC
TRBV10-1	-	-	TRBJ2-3	CASSRSDTDTQYF	TGCGCCAGCAGTAGAAGCGACACAGATACGCAGTATTTT
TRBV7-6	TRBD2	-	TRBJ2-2	CASTISGSRTGELFF	TGTGCCAGCACCATAAGCGGGAGTCGGACCGGGGAGCTGTTTTTT
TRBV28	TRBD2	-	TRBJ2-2	CATGGEANTGELFF	TGTGCCACCGGGGGGGAGGCGAACACCGGGGAGCTGTTTTTT
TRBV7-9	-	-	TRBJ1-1	CASSMTPNTEAFF	TGTGCCAGCAGCATGACACCTAACACTGAAGCTTTCTTT
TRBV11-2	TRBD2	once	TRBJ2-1	CASQRGSYNEQFF	TGTGCCAGCCAGCGGGGCTCCTACAATGAGCAGTTCTTC
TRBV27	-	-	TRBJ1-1	CASRVRTTGPREEAFF	TGTGCCAGCAGGGTACGGACAACGGGACCCCGGGAGGAAGCTTTCTTT
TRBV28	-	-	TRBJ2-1	CASSLLGPDSSYNEQFF	TGTGCCAGCAGTTTACTAGGACCCGACAGCTCCTACAATGAGCAGTTCTTC
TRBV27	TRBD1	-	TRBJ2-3	CASSLPQGAVVTDTQYF	TGTGCCAGCAGTTTACCTCAGGGGGCTGTAGTCACAGATACGCAGTATTTT
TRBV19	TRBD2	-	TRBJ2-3	CASSISGRVVDTQYF	TGTGCCAGTAGTATCAGCGGGAGAGTGGTAGATACGCAGTATTTT
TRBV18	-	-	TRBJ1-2	CASSQTGTIMDYGYTF	TGTGCCAGCTCTCAAACCGGGACTATCATGGACTATGGCTACACCTTC
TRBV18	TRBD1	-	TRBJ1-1	CASSLTDRGTEAFF	TGTGCCAGCTCACTTACGGACAGGGGAACTGAAGCTTTCTTT
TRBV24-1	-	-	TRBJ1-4	CATPITGLANEKLFF	TGTGCCACCCCCATTACAGGGTTGGCTAATGAAAAACTGTTTTTT
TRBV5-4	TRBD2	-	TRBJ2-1	CASSKLLAGGDEQFF	TGTGCCAGCAGCAAGTTACTAGCGGGAGGCGATGAGCAGTTCTTC
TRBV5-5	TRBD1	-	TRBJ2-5	CASSLVVFLQGQETQYF	TGTGCCAGCAGCTTGGTGGTGTTTTTACAGGGGCAAGAGACCCAGTACTTC
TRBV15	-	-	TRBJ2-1	CATSLRDFYNEQFF	TGTGCCACCAGCCTTAGGGACTTTTACAATGAGCAGTTCTTC
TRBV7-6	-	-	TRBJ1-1	CASSFGAGAGTEAFF	TGTGCCAGCAGCTTCGGCGCAGGGGCCGGGACTGAAGCTTTCTTT
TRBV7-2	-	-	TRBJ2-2	CASSLGQVTGELFF	TGTGCCAGCAGCTTGGGGCAGGTCACCGGGGAGCTGTTTTTT
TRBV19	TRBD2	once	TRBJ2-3	CASSSGTAAFTDTQYF	TGTGCCAGTAGCAGCGGGACGGCTGCGTTCACAGATACGCAGTATTTT
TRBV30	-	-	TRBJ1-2	CAWSATDFNGYTF	TGTGCCTGGAGTGCGACAGACTTCAATGGCTACACCTTC
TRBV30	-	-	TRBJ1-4	CACPSTVKSATNEKLFF	TGTGCCTGCCCCTCCACAGTGAAGTCTGCAACTAATGAAAAACTGTTTTTT
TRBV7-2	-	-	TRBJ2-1	CASSLSVYNEQFF	TGTGCCAGCAGCTTATCTGTCTACAATGAGCAGTTCTTC
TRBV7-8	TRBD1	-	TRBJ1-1	CASTHGTANTEAFF	TGTGCCAGCACTCACGGGACAGCGAACACTGAAGCTTTCTTT
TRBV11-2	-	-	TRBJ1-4	CASSPTPGHREWVNEKLFF	TGTGCCAGCAGCCCGACTCCGGGACACAGGGAGTGGGTTAATGAAAAACTGTTTTTT
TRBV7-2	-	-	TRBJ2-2	CASSLVTSSGGELFF	TGTGCCAGCAGCTTAGTGACTTCCTCTGGTGGGGAGCTGTTTTTT
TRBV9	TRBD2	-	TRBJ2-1	CASSPRPSGSYNEQFF	TGTGCCAGCAGCCCCCGTCCTAGCGGAAGCTACAATGAGCAGTTCTTC
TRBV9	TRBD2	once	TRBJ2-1	CASSSRPAGVYEQFF	TGTGCCAGCAGCTCCCGCCCAGCGGGAGTATATGAGCAGTTCTTC
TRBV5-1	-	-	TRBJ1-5	CASSTAGLNQPQHF	TGCGCCAGCTCGACGGCAGGACTGAATCAGCCCCAGCATTTT
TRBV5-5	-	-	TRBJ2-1	CASSPLKTISEQFF	TGTGCCAGCAGCCCCCTCAAGACTATTAGTGAGCAGTTCTTC